Following are 30 T cell receptor beta chains from one sample sequenced in a study of glioma-infiltrating T cells after dendritic cell vaccination. As for time point: after dendritic cell vaccination, including at tumor progression/relapse. Clones were sequenced by immunoSEQ multiplex PCR, and TCRdb holds only the in-frame ones, with some missing. The repertoire has roughly 100,000 clones, around 90% of them found once; the top ten carry around 2.6%. This specimen consisted of blood, obtained after dendritic cell vaccination. Receptor source: a human donor with glioblastoma.

The V and J genes are TRBV15 and TRBJ1-2, with 7 bases that match TRBD1. The germline V gene has CDR1 LNHNV and CDR2 YYDKDF (reference sequence). This CDR3 contains 15 residues. The ends lost 0 bases at V and 7 bases at J; junction bases unmatched: 8. CDR3 bases: TGTGCCACCAGCAGAGATAGGGACAGTTATTTTGGCTACACCTTC. Protein product: CATSRDRDSYFGYTF.

The rearrangement links TRBV19 to TRBJ2-3, with 9 bases aligning to TRBD2. After removal of 1 base from V and 0 bases from J, the junction contained 5 bases not matched to a gene. From germline, CDR1 is LNHDA and CDR2 SQIVND (reference sequence). This CDR3 is built from 17 residues. CDR3 sequence: CASSIGFSGGSTDTQYF. Here the CDR3 DNA reads TGTGCCAGTAGTATAGGTTTTAGCGGGGGAAGCACAGATACGCAGTATTTT.

The V and J genes are TRBV6-4 and TRBJ2-5; 14 bases agree with TRBD2. Looked up from germline, CDR1 is MRHNA and CDR2 is SNTAGT. The CDR3 spans 13 residues. The CDR3 loop reads CAQGLAGEETQYF. DNA of the CDR3: TGTGCTCAGGGACTAGCGGGAGAAGAGACCCAGTACTTC.

The rearrangement links TRBV7-9 to TRBJ1-2, with a weak D call TRBD1 (6 bases). The CDR3 is 14 residues long. Germline V CDR1 and CDR2: SEHNR, FQNEAQ (reference sequence). Trimming removed 4 bases from V and 11 bases from J, with 20 bases in between. CDR3 region: CASSSGAAEQRYTF. In DNA form, the CDR3 reads TGTGCCAGCAGCTCAGGGGCGGCGGAGCAACGGTACACCTTC.

V is TRBV6-1 and J is TRBJ2-3; D is uncertain. Trimming took off 6 bases at V and 1 base at J, with 14 bases between the two ends. Germline V CDR1 and CDR2: MNHNS, SASEGT. The CDR3 runs 15 residues. CDR3 sequence reads: CASRDLGLRTDTQYF. The CDR3 DNA is TGTGCCAGCAGGGATCTTGGGCTCCGCACAGATACGCAGTATTTT.

V and J are TRBV30 and TRBJ2-5, with 9 bases matching TRBD1. J gave up 5 bases and V 3 bases, and 4 bases lay outside the gene matches. The germline gives CDR1 GTSNPN, CDR2 SVGIG (reference sequence). This CDR3 has 13 amino acids. CDR3 region: CAWRNRGQETQYF. In DNA form, the CDR3 reads TGTGCCTGGAGGAACAGGGGGCAGGAGACCCAGTACTTC. Supplemented by reference TRBV30 and TRBJ2-5, the full variable domain reads SQTIHQWPATLVQPVGSPLSLECTVEGTSNPNLYWYRQAAGRGLQLLFYSVGIGQISSEVPQNLSASRPQDRQFILSSKKLLLSDSGFYLCAWRNRGQETQYFGPGTRLLVL.

The chain links TRBV6-1 to TRBJ2-5, with TRBD1 identical over 7 bases. The germline V gene has CDR1 MNHNS and CDR2 SASEGT. J was trimmed by 5 bases and V by 1 base; bases with no gene match: 4. The CDR3 contains 14 residues. Here the CDR3 reads CASSEGGGRETQYF. DNA of the CDR3: TGTGCCAGCAGTGAAGGAGGGGGCAGGGAGACCCAGTACTTC.

This clone was seen a single time. The rearrangement joins TRBV2 to TRBJ1-1; 8 bases fit TRBD1. The CDR3 is 17 residues long. Looked up from germline, CDR1 is SNHLY and CDR2 is FYNNEI. V trimming: 4 bases; J trimming: 0 bases; junction bases outside the gene matches: 10. CDR3 nucleotides: TGTGCCAGCAGTGCAGGACAGGGTCTTTCGATGAACACTGAAGCTTTCTTT. Translated: CASSAGQGLSMNTEAFF.

This sequence joins TRBV2 and TRBJ2-3; D possibly corresponds to TRBD1 (6 bases). CDR3 length: 16 residues. The V gene's germline CDR1 is SNHLY and CDR2 FYNNEI. Between the trimmed V and J ends, which lost 6 bases and 4 bases, there was a span of 20 bases. Written as DNA, the CDR3 is TGTGCCAGCAGCAAAAACCTAGGGGGTAGGGCAGATACGCAGTATTTT. Amino acids: CASSKNLGGRADTQYF.

The chain links TRBV10-3 to TRBJ1-2; a possible D gene is TRBD1 (6 bases). CDR1 is ENHRY and CDR2 is SYGVKD in the germline V gene. This CDR3 has 14 residues. V dropped 6 bases and J dropped 2 bases, with 13 bases sitting between them. The CDR3 DNA is TGTGCCATCAGGAAGACAGGTTCCAACTATGGCTACACCTTC. Translating gives CAIRKTGSNYGYTF.

V usage is TRBV4-1 and J usage is TRBJ2-3; 7 bases line up with TRBD2. Germline CDR1 reads MGHRA; CDR2 reads YSYEKL. The CDR3 contains 15 residues. Unmatched junction bases numbered 10, after V lost 4 bases and J lost 6 bases. CDR3: CASSLGGGGGDTQYF. The CDR3 DNA is TGCGCCAGCAGCCTGGGTGGCGGGGGAGGGGATACGCAGTATTTT.

The chain carries TRBV5-1 and TRBJ2-3, with D possibly TRBD2 on 5 matching bases. The germline gives CDR1 SGHRS, CDR2 YFSETQ. The CDR3 sequence is 15 residues long. V lost 0 bases and J lost 0, with 8 bases in between. DNA for the CDR3: TGCGCCAGCAGCTTGGAGGGAGCTAGCACAGATACGCAGTATTTT. This encodes CASSLEGASTDTQYF.

The chain has TRBV19 and TRBJ1-2; TRBD1 matches at 8 bases. Per the germline V gene, CDR1 is LNHDA and CDR2 is SQIVND (reference sequence). CDR3 size: 13 residues. V shed 3 bases, J shed 6 bases, and the junction held 3 bases outside the gene matches. As DNA, the CDR3 is TGTGCCAGTAGTATCGCGACAGGGGATGGCTACACCTTC. Its protein product is CASSIATGDGYTF.

The J gene is TRBJ1-2, the V gene TRBV13; D is uncertain. CDR3 length equals 13 residues. V shed 1 base and J shed 8 bases, with 11 bases lying between them. Germline values: CDR1 PRHDT, CDR2 FYEKMQ (reference sequence). CDR3 sequence: CASSLESREGYTF. The CDR3 nucleotides are TGTGCCAGCAGCTTAGAATCTCGCGAGGGCTACACCTTC.

The chain couples TRBV7-9 to TRBJ2-4; a possible D gene is TRBD1 (6 bases). The CDR3 is made up of 16 amino acids. Trimming stripped 5 bases from V and 1 base from J, with 15 bases between. Germline loops: CDR1 SEHNR, CDR2 FQNEAQ (reference sequence). The chain's CDR3 is CASSTQGGFAKNIQYF. In DNA, the CDR3 is TGTGCCAGCAGCACACAGGGTGGGTTCGCCAAAAACATTCAGTACTTC.

V and J are TRBV7-3 and TRBJ2-2; TRBD1 matches 7 bases. Germline lookup yields CDR1 SGHTA and CDR2 FQGTGA. CDR3 size: 14 residues. V was clipped by 6 bases and J by 0 bases; unmatched bases: 1. CDR3 nucleotide sequence: TGTGCCAGCAGTGGGACAGCGAACACCGGGGAGCTGTTTTTT. Its translation is CASSGTANTGELFF.

The rearrangement joins TRBV11-3 to TRBJ1-1; 11 bases are shared with TRBD1. Germline trimming cut 8 bases from V and 5 bases from J; bases unmatched to any gene: 7. Germline CDR1 reads SGHNT; CDR2 reads YENEEA. This CDR3 region has 14 residues. The CDR3 region has the DNA TGTGCCAGCGGTGAGGGGACAGGGGGGACTGAAGCTTTCTTT. Its protein product is CASGEGTGGTEAFF. Drawing the rest from reference TRBV11-3 and TRBJ1-1, the complete variable domain is EAGVVQSPRYKIIEKKQPVAFWCNPISGHNTLYWYLQNLGQGPELLIRYENEEAVDDSQLPKDRFSAERLKGVDSTLKIQPAELGDSAVYLCASGEGTGGTEAFFGQGTRLTVV.

The V and J genes are TRBV2 and TRBJ2-7; TRBD1 agrees at 8 bases. Trimming took 8 bases from V and 6 from J; bases not matched to a gene: 9. This CDR3 comprises 13 residues. CDR1 and CDR2 from the germline V gene are SNHLY and FYNNEI. The chain's CDR3 is CASGLATGVEQYF. The CDR3 region has the DNA TGTGCCAGCGGGCTGGCGACAGGGGTCGAGCAGTACTTC. Full variable domain (rest looked up from reference TRBV2 and TRBJ2-7): EPEVTQTPSHQVTQMGQEVILRCVPISNHLYFYWYRQILGQKVEFLVSFYNNEISEKSEIFDDQFSVERPDGSNFTLKIRSTKLEDSAMYFCASGLATGVEQYFGPGTRLTVT.

The chain carries TRBV19 and TRBJ1-5; D possibly corresponds to TRBD1 (5 bases). The germline V gene encodes CDR1 LNHDA and CDR2 SQIVND (reference sequence). This CDR3 is 17 amino acids long. The V end lost 5 bases, the J end lost 3 bases, and 20 bases lay between the germline ends. Here the CDR3 DNA reads TGTGCCAGTAGTCCACGTGGGGGGGATGGTTTCAATCAGCCCCAGCATTTT. Its translation: CASSPRGGDGFNQPQHF.

V usage is TRBV7-6 and J usage is TRBJ2-6; D perhaps matches TRBD2 (6 bases). CDR1 and CDR2 (germline): SGHVS, FNYEAQ. V lost 5 bases and J lost 0, with 14 bases in between. The CDR3 has 17 residues. CDR3 bases: TGTGCCAGCAGCCTGGAGGGTGGGGCCTCTGGGGCCAACGTCCTGACTTTC. Translation gives CASSLEGGASGANVLTF.

The chain carries TRBV21-1 and TRBJ2-7; the listed D gene, TRBD2, was not tested against the DNA. TRBV21-1 is designated a pseudogene. CDR3 length: 22 amino acids. The CDR3 is CASSSTLGGTAHRRLAGEEQYF. The CDR3 DNA is TGTGCCAGCAGCAGCACACTTGGGGGGACAGCTCACCGGAGACTAGCGGGAGAGGAGCAGTACTTC.

With regard to this clone: An end of the junction does not agree with germline; a read error may underlie this. V usage is TRBV7-7 and J usage is TRBJ2-5; TRBD1 matches at 11 bases. The CDR3 is 15 amino acids. The germline V gene encodes CDR1 SSHAT and CDR2 FNYEAQ (reference sequence). This CDR3 is CASSLGTGGLETQYF. CDR3 DNA sequence: TGTGCTAGCAGCTTAGGGACAGGGGGACTCGAGACCCAGTACTTC.

The chain has TRBV28 and TRBJ1-4; no reliable D call. The CDR3 has 15 amino acids. CDR1 and CDR2 (germline): MDHEN, SYDVKM. The ends were cut back, 5 bases at V and 0 bases at J, with 10 bases in the middle. The CDR3 DNA is TGTGCCAGCAGTCTGCACAGTCCAACTAATGAAAAACTGTTTTTT. Its protein is CASSLHSPTNEKLFF.

The rearrangement uses TRBV6-5 and TRBJ2-3, with TRBD1 identical over 7 bases. The CDR3 is 16 residues long. J lost 5 bases, V lost 0 bases, and 8 bases had no gene match. Per germline, CDR1 MNHEY and CDR2 SVGAGI. Here the CDR3 reads CASSYSRTPGGDTQYF. The CDR3 nucleotides are TGTGCCAGCAGTTACTCGAGGACCCCAGGGGGAGATACGCAGTATTTT.

This clone has a single count. The CDR3 spells CASSGSGTGTEAFF. CDR3 coding DNA: TGTGCCAGCAGCGGATCCGGGACAGGCACTGAAGCTTTCTTT. This rearrangement joins TRBV11-2 to TRBJ1-1; TRBD1 agrees at 8 bases. J was trimmed by 4 bases and V by 5 bases; bases with no gene match: 6. The CDR3 has 14 amino acids. Germline loops: CDR1 SGHAT, CDR2 FQNNGV.

The rearrangement joins TRBV5-1 to TRBJ1-1; 9 positions agree with TRBD1. The V and J ends lost 5 bases and 4 bases, in that order; junction bases with no gene match: 9. In germline, CDR1 is SGHRS, CDR2 YFSETQ. The CDR3 consists of 15 residues. The CDR3 protein is CASSSGQGIRTEAFF. The CDR3 DNA reads as TGCGCCAGCAGTTCGGGACAGGGCATACGCACTGAAGCTTTCTTT.

The J gene is TRBJ2-7, the V gene TRBV11-3; TRBD2 agrees at 12 bases. The V gene's germline CDR1 is SGHNT and CDR2 YENEEA. The CDR3 has 18 amino acids. V was clipped by 5 bases and J by 0 bases; unmatched bases: 11. This CDR3 is CASSQGLAGPLSSYEQYF. CDR3 sequence (DNA): TGTGCCAGCAGCCAAGGACTAGCGGGACCTCTTAGCTCCTACGAGCAGTACTTC.

The CDR3, as DNA: TGTGCCAGCAGCTTACCGGGGACAGCGAACACTGAAGCTTTCTTT. The encoded protein is CASSLPGTANTEAFF. V is TRBV7-9 and J is TRBJ1-1, with 7 nucleotides matching TRBD1. The CDR3 is 15 residues long. The ends lost 2 bases at V and 1 base at J; junction bases unmatched: 4. Germline assignment: CDR1 SEHNR and CDR2 FQNEAQ (reference sequence).

A single count supports this clone. This chain uses TRBV10-3 with TRBJ2-7; D may be TRBD1 (5 bases). This CDR3 is built from 16 residues. V gave up 6 bases and J gave up 3 bases, with 21 bases separating them. Per the germline V gene, CDR1 is ENHRY and CDR2 is SYGVKD. The CDR3 is CAIREQGSNTNYEQYF. The CDR3 DNA sequence: TGTGCCATCAGGGAGCAGGGCTCTAATACTAACTACGAGCAGTACTTC.

J is TRBJ2-7 and V is TRBV20-1; D call uncertain. Trimming stripped 5 bases from V and 5 bases from J, with 10 bases between. CDR1 DFQATT and CDR2 SNEGSKA come from the germline V gene (reference sequence). The CDR3 loop spans 11 amino acids. The CDR3 nucleotides read TGCAGTGCTTGGAGCCCCAACGAGCAGTACTTC. Translation gives CSAWSPNEQYF.